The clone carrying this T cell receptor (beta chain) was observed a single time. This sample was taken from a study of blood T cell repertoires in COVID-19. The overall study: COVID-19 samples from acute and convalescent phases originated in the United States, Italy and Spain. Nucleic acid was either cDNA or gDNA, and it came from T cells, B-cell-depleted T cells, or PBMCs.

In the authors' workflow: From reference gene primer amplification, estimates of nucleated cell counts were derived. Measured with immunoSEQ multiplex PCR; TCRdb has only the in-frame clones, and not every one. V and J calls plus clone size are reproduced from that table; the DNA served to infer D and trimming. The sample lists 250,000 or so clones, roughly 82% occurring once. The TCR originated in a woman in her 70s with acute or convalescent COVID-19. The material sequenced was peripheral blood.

DNA of the CDR3: TGTGCCAGCAGTTACTCGACGACAAATCTCGAGACCCAGTACTTC. Translated, it gives CASSYSTTNLETQYF. This chain links TRBV6-2 or TRBV6-3 with TRBJ2-5; D uncertain. The CDR3 spans 15 residues. Trimming cost V 0 bases and J 5 bases, with 13 bases left between them. Germline lookup yields CDR1 MNHEY and CDR2 SVGEGT.